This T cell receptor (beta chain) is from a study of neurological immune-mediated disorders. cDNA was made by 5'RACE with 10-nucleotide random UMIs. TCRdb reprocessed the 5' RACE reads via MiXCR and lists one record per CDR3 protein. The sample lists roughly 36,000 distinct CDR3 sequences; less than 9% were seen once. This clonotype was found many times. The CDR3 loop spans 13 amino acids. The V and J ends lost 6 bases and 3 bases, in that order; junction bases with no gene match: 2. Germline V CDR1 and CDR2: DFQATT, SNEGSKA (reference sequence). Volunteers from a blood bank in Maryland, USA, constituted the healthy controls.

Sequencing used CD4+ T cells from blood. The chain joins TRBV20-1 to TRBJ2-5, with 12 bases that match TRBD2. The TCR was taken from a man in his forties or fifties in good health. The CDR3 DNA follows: TGCAGTGCGAGGACTAGCGGGAAAGAGACCCAGTACTTC. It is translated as CSARTSGKETQYF.